These 15 T cell receptor beta chains came from one sample sequenced in a study of blood T cells in healthy people across ages. Then a second PCR, running roughly 6 to 11 cycles, was carried out with a sample-barcoded 5' primer and a J-beta primer mix. TCRdb re-derived calls from the 5' RACE reads in MiXCR, one entry per CDR3 protein. The sample includes around 1,500,000 distinct CDR3 sequences, over 25% of them seen just once. Sequencing used blood. Receptors originate from a woman in her 30s in good health.

V usage is TRBV20-1 and J usage is TRBJ2-3; 8 bases are a match to TRBD2. The CDR3 is made up of 15 amino acids. V lost 1 base, J lost 6 bases, and 9 bases stayed unmatched. CDR1 is DFQATT and CDR2 is SNEGSKA in the germline V gene (reference sequence). The CDR3 reads CSARGQGLVSDTQYF. CDR3 sequence (DNA): TGCAGTGCTAGAGGCCAGGGACTAGTATCCGATACGCAGTATTTT.

The chain is built from TRBV21-1 and TRBJ1-5; the table gives TRBD1 as D, unverified against the DNA. TRBV21-1 is given as a pseudogene. The CDR3 has 18 residues. The CDR3 region has the DNA TGTGCCAGCAGCAAAGGGCCCCGGGACAGGGGGCTCCGTCAGCCCCAGCATTTT. Its protein product is CASSKGPRDRGLRQPQHF.

This clonotype was seen a few times. This chain joins TRBV7-9 and TRBJ2-7, with 9 bases aligning to TRBD2. Germline V lookup: CDR1 SEHNR, CDR2 FQNEAQ (reference sequence). This CDR3 spans 16 amino acids. V dropped 5 bases and J dropped 6; count of bases not matched to a gene: 14. DNA of the CDR3: TGTGCCAGCAGCCCAGCGGTCGTAGCGGGAGCTTCCGAGCAGTACTTC. It is translated as CASSPAVVAGASEQYF.

The chain carries TRBV27 and TRBJ1-6; the D is unclear. Between the trimmed V and J ends, which lost 0 bases and 10 bases, there was a span of 10 bases. The germline V gene has CDR1 MNHEY and CDR2 SMNVEV (reference sequence). This CDR3 has 14 residues. The chain's CDR3 is CASSLSGLGSPLHF. CDR3 sequence (DNA): TGTGCCAGCAGTTTATCTGGGTTAGGGTCACCCCTCCACTTT.

This clonotype was observed a handful of times. V gene TRBV5-5 combines with J gene TRBJ2-7; unclear D gene. The CDR3 covers 15 residues. Trimming took off 3 bases at V and 0 bases at J, with 13 bases between the two ends. Germline V gene lookup returns CDR1 SGHKS and CDR2 YYEKEE (reference sequence). The CDR3 nucleotides read TGTGCCAGCAGCTCCATACTTAGGAGCTCCTACGAGCAGTACTTC. This translates into CASSSILRSSYEQYF.

This clonotype was detected a few times. The chain carries TRBV7-9 and TRBJ2-1; a weak D match, TRBD2 (6 bases). The CDR3 covers 17 residues. V was trimmed by 5 bases and J by 3 bases, leaving 20 bases between them. CDR1 is SEHNR and CDR2 is FQNEAQ in the germline V gene (reference sequence). CDR3 amino acids: CASSPTDYAKIYNEQFF. The CDR3 DNA reads TGTGCCAGCAGCCCGACGGACTACGCCAAAATCTACAATGAGCAGTTCTTC.

The CDR3 loop reads CATSRPTGVASGANVLTF. The CDR3, as DNA: TGTGCCACCAGCAGACCCACCGGGGTTGCCTCTGGGGCCAACGTCCTGACTTTC. The chain has TRBV15 and TRBJ2-6, with D tentatively TRBD2 (5 bases). Looked up from germline, CDR1 is LNHNV and CDR2 is YYDKDF (reference sequence). CDR3 length equals 18 residues. V was clipped by 2 bases and J by 0 bases, with 14 bases between them.

Concerning this clonotype: A much larger clone lies one base from this, so it may be a read error. The gene calls are TRBV10-3 and TRBJ2-1; a weak D match, TRBD1 (6 bases). Germline V gene lookup returns CDR1 ENHRY and CDR2 SYGVKD. The CDR3 runs to 13 residues. Trimming took 7 bases from V and 12 from J, leaving 19 bases between them. CDR3 in amino acids: CAINQDSSLLQFF. In DNA form, the CDR3 reads TGTGCCATCAATCAGGACAGTTCCCTTCTGCAGTTCTTC.

A remark on this clonotype: Possible read error: a much larger clone is one base away. The V call is TRBV10-1, the J call TRBJ2-4; D is uncertain. The J call may be incorrect, as the DNA end agrees better with TRBJ2-7. CDR3 length: 11 residues. Germline V CDR1 and CDR2: WNHNN, SYGVQD (reference sequence). The CDR3 region has the DNA TGCACCAGCAGTGAGTCGAGCGAGCAGTACTTC. Amino acid sequence: CTSSESSEQYF.

This clonotype showed up just a few times. This chain uses TRBV6-1 with TRBJ1-6; D possibly corresponds to TRBD1 (6 bases). Germline V lookup: CDR1 MNHNS, CDR2 SASEGT. The CDR3 contains 16 residues. The V and J ends lost 3 bases and 10 bases respectively, with 19 bases between them. The CDR3: CASSENRVSVGSPLHF. CDR3 bases: TGTGCCAGCAGTGAGAACAGGGTATCGGTTGGCTCACCCCTCCACTTT.

This clonotype was counted many times. This rearrangement joins TRBV30 to TRBJ2-5, with D possibly matching TRBD2 (5 bases). V lost 4 bases and J lost 6, with 15 bases in between. Germline V gene sequence: CDR1 GTSNPN, CDR2 SVGIG (reference sequence). The CDR3 has 13 amino acids. As DNA, the CDR3 is TGTGCCTGGAAGCGGAACTCTCTGCAGACCCAGTACTTC. Translating it yields CAWKRNSLQTQYF.

The table lists this clonotype with many counts. V gene TRBV10-1 combines with J gene TRBJ2-3; D tentatively reads TRBD1 or TRBD2 (6 bases each). The germline V gene has CDR1 WNHNN and CDR2 SYGVQD (reference sequence). The V and J ends lost 8 bases and 5 bases respectively, with 11 bases between them. This CDR3 contains 12 residues. This chain's CDR3 is CASSKGGDTQYF. DNA for the CDR3: TGCGCCAGCTCCAAGGGGGGAGATACGCAGTATTTT.

DNA for the CDR3: TGCAGCGTTAATGATCCAGGGCTACCCCAGCATTTT. It encodes CSVNDPGLPQHF. The chain uses TRBV29-1 and TRBJ1-5, with TRBD1 as a possible D gene (5 bases). This CDR3 has 12 amino acids. The germline gives CDR1 SQVTM, CDR2 ANQGSEA. The V end lost 5 bases, the J end lost 10 bases, and 15 bases lay between the germline ends.

This clonotype has only a few counts. DNA for the CDR3: TGTGCCAGCAGCGCCCGGGACAGCCAGAACACTGAAGCTTTCTTT. Translating it yields CASSARDSQNTEAFF. The chain is built from TRBV7-9 and TRBJ1-1, with TRBD1 identical over 7 bases. V trimming: 5 bases; J trimming: 1 base; junction bases outside the gene matches: 7. The CDR3 contains 15 residues. The germline CDR1 and CDR2 sequences are SEHNR and FQNEAQ (reference sequence).

This clonotype has only a few counts. The CDR3 sequence: CASSEGILKGSYEQYF. Written as DNA, the CDR3 is TGTGCCAGCAGTGAAGGTATTCTTAAGGGGTCCTACGAGCAGTACTTC. The chain recombines TRBV2 with TRBJ2-7, with TRBD1 as a possible D gene (5 bases). Germline values: CDR1 SNHLY, CDR2 FYNNEI. V was pared by 1 base and J by 1 base, with 14 bases between. The CDR3 spans 16 residues.